This T cell receptor beta chain originates from a study of blood T cell repertoires in COVID-19. Overall study: COVID-19 samples, acute and convalescent, were from the United States, Italy and Spain.

The repertoire was sequenced with immunoSEQ multiplex PCR; TCRdb's copy has only in-frame clones and lacks some. This table holds approximately 330,000 clones, approximately 86% found once. The CDR3 is made up of 15 amino acids. Germline V gene lookup returns CDR1 MNHNS and CDR2 SASEGT. After removal of 0 bases from V and 7 bases from J, the junction contained 6 bases not matched to a gene. The sequenced sample was peripheral blood. The chain recombines TRBV6-1 with TRBJ1-2; 9 bases map to TRBD1. This TCR was sampled from a man aged 30-40 years with COVID-19, enrolled during active disease. The CDR3 spells CASSEAPGQGSGYTF. CDR3 nucleotide sequence: TGTGCCAGCAGTGAAGCTCCGGGACAGGGCTCTGGCTACACCTTC.